A selection of T cell receptor beta chains follows, all from one sample in a study of cytomegalovirus exposure and HLA in healthy donors. Sequencing used immunoSEQ multiplex PCR; TCRdb keeps in-frame clones, though not all of them. This sample has 130,000 to 150,000 clones, with more than 70% found just once. The sequencing input was PBMCs. The receptors were gathered from a woman between 50 and 59 years old in good health and CMV-seronegative. Each CDR3 is given with its conserved first and last residue. Each record gives: D gene, V gene, CDR3 protein. The D gene is left open where the match is weak.

d_call: TRBD1
v_call: TRBV13
cdr3_aa: CASSLIRTGEHEQYF

d_call: .
v_call: TRBV6-6
cdr3_aa: CASSFPRGANIQYF

d_call: .
v_call: TRBV9
cdr3_aa: CASSVRGEGDTEAFF

d_call: .
v_call: TRBV4-1
cdr3_aa: CASSQVPPRGSHTQYF

d_call: .
v_call: TRBV2
cdr3_aa: CASSDVGLGETQYF

d_call: .
v_call: TRBV9
cdr3_aa: CASSPIQGYGYTF

d_call: .
v_call: TRBV28
cdr3_aa: CASRGESYNSPLHF

d_call: .
v_call: TRBV29-1
cdr3_aa: CSATSCGLDTQYF

d_call: .
v_call: TRBV10-2
cdr3_aa: CASSDPPYGGGIGSEKLFF

d_call: .
v_call: TRBV6-1
cdr3_aa: CASSASGRSNQPQHF

d_call: .
v_call: TRBV7-9
cdr3_aa: CASSLVIRGSGAFF

d_call: .
v_call: TRBV5-1
cdr3_aa: CASSLAMGEEKLFF

d_call: TRBD1
v_call: TRBV28
cdr3_aa: CASSSWGTGEKLFF

d_call: .
v_call: TRBV7-6
cdr3_aa: CASSYLGREEEEQFF

d_call: .
v_call: TRBV5-1
cdr3_aa: CASSLGLEETQYF

d_call: TRBD2
v_call: TRBV9
cdr3_aa: CASSPPGGTNTGELFF

d_call: TRBD1
v_call: TRBV6-4
cdr3_aa: CASNQTGKKRDTEAFF

d_call: .
v_call: TRBV25-1
cdr3_aa: CASSEGSGGWTNEKLFF

d_call: .
v_call: TRBV23-1
cdr3_aa: CASIPSAEGQPNQPQHF

d_call: .
v_call: TRBV29-1
cdr3_aa: CSATWGVGDQPQHF

d_call: .
v_call: TRBV28
cdr3_aa: CASSFSGVSYEQYF

d_call: .
v_call: TRBV29-1
cdr3_aa: CSVVRGKGDGKPQHF

d_call: .
v_call: TRBV7-8
cdr3_aa: CASSLVSLTDTQYF

d_call: .
v_call: TRBV6-1
cdr3_aa: CASSLLAYSYNEQFF

d_call: .
v_call: TRBV5-1
cdr3_aa: CASSLGQSTDTQYF

d_call: TRBD2
v_call: TRBV4-1
cdr3_aa: CASSVRLAGGTDTQYF

d_call: .
v_call: TRBV4-2
cdr3_aa: CASSQDWGAYEQYF

d_call: .
v_call: TRBV12-5
cdr3_aa: CASGFAGTAAYGYTF

d_call: .
v_call: TRBV5-4
cdr3_aa: CASSHPDNNEQFF

d_call: .
v_call: TRBV7-9
cdr3_aa: CASSPPGGPNYGYTF

d_call: .
v_call: TRBV28
cdr3_aa: CASSAPIGQLGSYEQYF

d_call: .
v_call: TRBV30
cdr3_aa: CAWKDRLHGYTF

d_call: .
v_call: TRBV6-5
cdr3_aa: CASGLYGGLIYF

d_call: .
v_call: TRBV5-1
cdr3_aa: CASSFGAGRTGTEAFF

d_call: .
v_call: TRBV19
cdr3_aa: CASTEGPFAGAFF

d_call: TRBD1
v_call: TRBV4-1
cdr3_aa: CASSRRGDTEAFF

d_call: .
v_call: TRBV6-5
cdr3_aa: CASRRTEGGYTF

d_call: TRBD1
v_call: TRBV6-5
cdr3_aa: CASSFRDRDGYTF

d_call: TRBD2
v_call: TRBV4-2
cdr3_aa: CASSLRGSGGTYEQYF

d_call: .
v_call: TRBV10-3
cdr3_aa: CAISELLEDLQETQYF

d_call: .
v_call: TRBV5-6
cdr3_aa: CASSFIRSYEQYF

d_call: TRBD1
v_call: TRBV5-3
cdr3_aa: CARNPFRDRVSHEQYF

d_call: .
v_call: TRBV21-1
cdr3_aa: CASSKRVGVSGPHSGTDTQYF

d_call: TRBD1
v_call: TRBV9
cdr3_aa: CASSGTGQAEAFF

d_call: .
v_call: TRBV4-1
cdr3_aa: CASSQGGGYSNQPQHF

d_call: .
v_call: TRBV7-8
cdr3_aa: CASSLAGRAGEQYF

d_call: .
v_call: TRBV7-2
cdr3_aa: CASSRAGSLYEQYF

d_call: TRBD2
v_call: TRBV7-6
cdr3_aa: CASSLLSGGAGTGELFF

d_call: .
v_call: TRBV30
cdr3_aa: CAWGPGAGELFF

d_call: TRBD1
v_call: TRBV30
cdr3_aa: CAWSLDRVAYEQYF

d_call: TRBD2
v_call: TRBV5-4
cdr3_aa: CASSLDGGRGKETQYF

d_call: .
v_call: TRBV7-2
cdr3_aa: CASSLVWGGENEQFF

d_call: TRBD2
v_call: TRBV5-6
cdr3_aa: CASSSVGLAGGQETQYF

d_call: .
v_call: TRBV5-1
cdr3_aa: CASSLGGGEAEAFF

d_call: .
v_call: TRBV29-1
cdr3_aa: CSVEGETENSYEQYF

d_call: TRBD1
v_call: TRBV2
cdr3_aa: CASSRQGGSNQPQHF

d_call: .
v_call: TRBV5-1
cdr3_aa: CASSSTANTEAFF

d_call: .
v_call: TRBV5-4
cdr3_aa: CASSFTNSNYGYTF

d_call: .
v_call: TRBV5-6
cdr3_aa: CASSFWTAPTDTQYF